The clone carrying this TCR beta chain was seen once. Its target is unknown. This record comes from a study of T cell responses to AZD1222 COVID-19 vaccine. Measured with immunoSEQ multiplex PCR; TCRdb has only the in-frame clones, and not every one. The repertoire holds more than 250,000 clones, with over 90% as singletons. Study results and caveats: Spike was spanned by vaccine-associated CD4 TCRs, which were dominant at 160-218 and 743-854. White British donors predominated, females outnumbered males, and clonal diversity was possibly underestimated.

The sequence was obtained from an adult in good health. The material sequenced was peripheral blood, taken on day 0 of AZD1222 vaccination.

The CDR3 sequence: CASSEARRMNQPQHF. In DNA form, the CDR3 reads TGTGCCAGCAGTGAAGCGCGCAGGATGAATCAGCCCCAGCATTTT. V is TRBV6-1 and J is TRBJ1-5; D call uncertain. V was shortened by 0 bases and J by 4 bases, with 10 bases between the two germline ends. The CDR3 runs 15 residues. Germline CDR1 MNHNS, CDR2 SASEGT.